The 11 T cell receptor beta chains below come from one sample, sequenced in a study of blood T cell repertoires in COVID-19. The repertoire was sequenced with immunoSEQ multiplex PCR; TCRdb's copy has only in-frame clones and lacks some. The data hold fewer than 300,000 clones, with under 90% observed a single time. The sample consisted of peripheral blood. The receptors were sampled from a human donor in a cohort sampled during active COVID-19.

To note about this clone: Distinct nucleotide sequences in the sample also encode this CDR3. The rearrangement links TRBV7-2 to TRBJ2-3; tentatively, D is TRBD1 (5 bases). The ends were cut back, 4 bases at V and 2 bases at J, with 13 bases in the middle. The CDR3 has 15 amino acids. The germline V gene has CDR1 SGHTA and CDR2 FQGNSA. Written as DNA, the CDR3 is TGTGCCAGCAGCTCCAGGGCCGGGCCCACAGATACGCAGTATTTT. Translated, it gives CASSSRAGPTDTQYF. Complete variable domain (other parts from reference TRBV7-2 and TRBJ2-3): GAGVSQSPSNKVTEKGKDVELRCDPISGHTALYWYRQSLGQGLEFLIYFQGNSAPDKSGLPSDRFSAERTGGSVSTLTIQRTQQEDSAVYLCASSSRAGPTDTQYFGPGTRLTVL.

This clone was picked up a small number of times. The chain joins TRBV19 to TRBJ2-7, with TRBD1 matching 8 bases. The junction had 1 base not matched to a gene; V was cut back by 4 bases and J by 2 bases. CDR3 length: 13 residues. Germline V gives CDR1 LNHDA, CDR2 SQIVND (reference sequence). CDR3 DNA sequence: TGTGCCAGTAGTAAGGGACAGGCCTACGAGCAGTACTTC. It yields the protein CASSKGQAYEQYF.

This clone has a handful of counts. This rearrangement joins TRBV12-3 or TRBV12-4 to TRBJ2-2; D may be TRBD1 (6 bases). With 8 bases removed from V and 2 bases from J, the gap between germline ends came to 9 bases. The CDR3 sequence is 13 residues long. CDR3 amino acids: CASYRENTGELFF. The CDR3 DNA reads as TGTGCCAGCTACAGGGAAAACACCGGGGAGCTGTTTTTT.

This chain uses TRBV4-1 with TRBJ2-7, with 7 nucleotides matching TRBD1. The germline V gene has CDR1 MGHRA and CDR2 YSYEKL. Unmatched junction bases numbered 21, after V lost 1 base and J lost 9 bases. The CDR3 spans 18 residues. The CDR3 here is CASSQVFRGGEVAVGQYF. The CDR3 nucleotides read TGCGCCAGCAGCCAAGTTTTCAGAGGGGGCGAGGTTGCTGTAGGGCAGTACTTC.

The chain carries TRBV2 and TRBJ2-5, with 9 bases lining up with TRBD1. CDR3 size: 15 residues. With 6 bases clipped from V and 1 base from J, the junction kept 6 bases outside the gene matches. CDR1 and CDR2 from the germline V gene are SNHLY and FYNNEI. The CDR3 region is CASRRGDRAQETQYF. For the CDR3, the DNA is TGTGCCAGCAGGCGAGGGGACAGGGCCCAAGAGACCCAGTACTTC.

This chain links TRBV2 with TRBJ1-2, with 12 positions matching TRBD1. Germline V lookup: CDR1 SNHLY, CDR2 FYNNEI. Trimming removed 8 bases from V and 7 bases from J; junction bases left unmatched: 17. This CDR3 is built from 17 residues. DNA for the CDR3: TGTGCCAGCTGGGTCGGGACAGGGGGCGCTAGTTTGGCTGGCTACACCTTC. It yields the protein CASWVGTGGASLAGYTF.

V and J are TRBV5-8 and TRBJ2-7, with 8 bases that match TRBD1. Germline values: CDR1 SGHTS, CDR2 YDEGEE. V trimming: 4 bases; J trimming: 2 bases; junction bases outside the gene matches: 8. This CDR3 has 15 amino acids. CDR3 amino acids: CASSRTGSIPYEQYF. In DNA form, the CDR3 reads TGTGCCAGCAGCCGGACAGGGTCTATACCCTACGAGCAGTACTTC.

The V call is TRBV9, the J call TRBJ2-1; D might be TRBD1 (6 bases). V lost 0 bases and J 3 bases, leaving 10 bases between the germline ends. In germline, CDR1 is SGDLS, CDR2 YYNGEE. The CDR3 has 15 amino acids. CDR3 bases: TGTGCCAGCAGCGTAGCTAAAGGGGGCTACAATGAGCAGTTCTTC. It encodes CASSVAKGGYNEQFF.

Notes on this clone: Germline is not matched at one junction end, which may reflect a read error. CDR3 sequence (DNA): TGTGCCAGCAGCCAAGATGCGTCTAGCGGGGGGGCCTCCTACAGTGAGCAGTTCTTC. Translated, it gives CASSQDASSGGASYSEQFF. This rearrangement joins TRBV4-2 to TRBJ2-1, with 12 bases fitting TRBD2. Per the germline V gene, CDR1 is LGHNA and CDR2 is YNFKEQ. This CDR3 has 19 residues.

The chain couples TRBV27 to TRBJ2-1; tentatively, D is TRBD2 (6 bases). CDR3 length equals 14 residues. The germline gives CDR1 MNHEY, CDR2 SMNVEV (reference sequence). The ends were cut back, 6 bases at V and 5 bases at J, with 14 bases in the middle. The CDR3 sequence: CASRGPLANNEQFF. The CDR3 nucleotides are TGTGCCAGCAGAGGCCCTCTAGCGAACAATGAGCAGTTCTTC.

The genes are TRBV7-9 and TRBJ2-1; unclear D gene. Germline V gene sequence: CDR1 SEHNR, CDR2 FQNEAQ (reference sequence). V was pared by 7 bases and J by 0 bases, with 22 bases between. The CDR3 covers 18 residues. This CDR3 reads CASTPTPGGQISYNEQFF. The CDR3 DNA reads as TGTGCCAGCACCCCCACTCCCGGTGGGCAAATCTCCTACAATGAGCAGTTCTTC.